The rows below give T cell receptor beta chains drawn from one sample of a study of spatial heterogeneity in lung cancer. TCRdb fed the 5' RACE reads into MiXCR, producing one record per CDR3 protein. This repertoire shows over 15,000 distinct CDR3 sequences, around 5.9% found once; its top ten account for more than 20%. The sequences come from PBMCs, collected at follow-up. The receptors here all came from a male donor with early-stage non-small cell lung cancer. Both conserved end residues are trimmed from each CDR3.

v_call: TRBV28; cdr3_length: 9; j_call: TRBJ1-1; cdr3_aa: GPPVSAEAF
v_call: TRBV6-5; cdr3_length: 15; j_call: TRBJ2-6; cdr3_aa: ASSGQGAFSGANVLT
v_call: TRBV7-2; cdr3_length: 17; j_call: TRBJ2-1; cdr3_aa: ASSLGGLAGGRFVREQF
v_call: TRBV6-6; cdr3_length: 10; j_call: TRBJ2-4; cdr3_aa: ASSPPGGIQY
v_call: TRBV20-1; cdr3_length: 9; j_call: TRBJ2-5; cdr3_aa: SASDRETQY
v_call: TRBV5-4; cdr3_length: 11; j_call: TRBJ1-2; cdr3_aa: ASSRNSNRGYT
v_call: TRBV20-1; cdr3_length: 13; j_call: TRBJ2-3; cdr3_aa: SAREGGDPTDTQY
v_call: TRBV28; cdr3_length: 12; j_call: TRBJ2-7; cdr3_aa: ASSLVGMKYEQY
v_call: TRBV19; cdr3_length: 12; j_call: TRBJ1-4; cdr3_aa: ASGTAATNEKLF
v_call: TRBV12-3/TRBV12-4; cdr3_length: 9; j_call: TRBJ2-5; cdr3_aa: ASSGRETQY
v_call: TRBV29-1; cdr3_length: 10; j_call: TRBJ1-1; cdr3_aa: SVERLNTEAF
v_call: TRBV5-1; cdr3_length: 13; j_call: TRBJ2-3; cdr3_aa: ASTRTLAEGDTQY
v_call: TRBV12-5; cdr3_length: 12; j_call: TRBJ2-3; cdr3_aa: ASGLGQGADTQY
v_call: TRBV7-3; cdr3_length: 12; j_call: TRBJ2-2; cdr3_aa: ASSQGVTTGELF
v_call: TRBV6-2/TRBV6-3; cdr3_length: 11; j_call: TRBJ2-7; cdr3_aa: ASSLGRLFEQY
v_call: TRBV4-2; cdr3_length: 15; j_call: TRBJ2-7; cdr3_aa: ASSQEGSREDSYEQY
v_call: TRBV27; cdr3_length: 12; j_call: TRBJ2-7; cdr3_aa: ASSLSGGPYEQY
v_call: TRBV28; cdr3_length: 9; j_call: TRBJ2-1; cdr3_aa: ASSLRDEQF
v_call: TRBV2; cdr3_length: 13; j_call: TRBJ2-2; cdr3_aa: ASNGYSLAGGELF
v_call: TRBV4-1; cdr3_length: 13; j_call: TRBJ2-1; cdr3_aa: ASSQVGLAVNEQF
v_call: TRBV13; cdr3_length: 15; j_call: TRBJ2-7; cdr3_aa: ASSPAGLAPYSYEQY
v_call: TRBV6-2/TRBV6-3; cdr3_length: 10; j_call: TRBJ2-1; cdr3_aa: ASSWGSIEQF
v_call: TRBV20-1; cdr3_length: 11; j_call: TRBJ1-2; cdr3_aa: SARDRSNYGYT
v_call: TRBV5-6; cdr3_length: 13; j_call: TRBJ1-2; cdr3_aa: ASSRTLSLYYGYT